These 2 T cell receptor beta chains came from one sample sequenced in a study of shared clonotypes between healthy human individuals. Using immunoSEQ multiplex PCR, the repertoire was profiled, and TCRdb retains in-frame clones only, with some absent. The sample shows roughly 2 million clones, more than 90% of them seen only once. The sequenced material came from naive CD4+ T cells sorted from blood. The subset here: CD45RA+ positively selected. These receptors originate from a man in his late teens or twenties in good health.

As DNA, the CDR3 is TGTGCCAGCTGTCCTTGGGACACCGGGGAGCTGTTTTTT. It yields the protein CASCPWDTGELFF. The V call is TRBV6-5, the J call TRBJ2-2; D gene ambiguous. This CDR3 comprises 13 residues. Trimming stripped 8 bases from V and 3 bases from J, with 10 bases between. Germline CDR1 is MNHEY and CDR2 is SVGAGI.

The chain joins TRBV5-7 to TRBJ2-4; D call uncertain. TRBV5-7 is designated an ORF whose function remains uncertain. V lost 1 base to trimming and J lost 0 bases, with 14 bases between them. This CDR3 contains 17 residues. The CDR3 DNA follows: TGTGCCAGCAGCTTGTATTGGGTTAGTATAGCCAAAAACATTCAGTACTTC. Its protein is CASSLYWVSIAKNIQYF.